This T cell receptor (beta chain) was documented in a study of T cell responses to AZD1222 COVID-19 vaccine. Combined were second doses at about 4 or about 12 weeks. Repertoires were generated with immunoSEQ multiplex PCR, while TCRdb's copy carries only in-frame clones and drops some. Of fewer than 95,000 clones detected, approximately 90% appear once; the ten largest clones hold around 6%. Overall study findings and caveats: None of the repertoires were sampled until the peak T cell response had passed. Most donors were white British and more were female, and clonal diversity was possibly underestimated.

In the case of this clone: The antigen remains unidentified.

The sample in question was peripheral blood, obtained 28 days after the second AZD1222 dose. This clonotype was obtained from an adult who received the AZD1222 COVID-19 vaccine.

CDR3 coding DNA: TGTGCCAGCAGCCATTTTTCAGGGGGTAACTACGAGCAGTACTTC. As protein: CASSHFSGGNYEQYF. The chain recombines TRBV14 with TRBJ2-7; 7 bases line up with TRBD1. The CDR3 length is 15 residues. Germline lookup yields CDR1 SGHDN and CDR2 FVKESK. Trimming cost V 3 bases and J 3 bases; bases outside gene matches: 8.